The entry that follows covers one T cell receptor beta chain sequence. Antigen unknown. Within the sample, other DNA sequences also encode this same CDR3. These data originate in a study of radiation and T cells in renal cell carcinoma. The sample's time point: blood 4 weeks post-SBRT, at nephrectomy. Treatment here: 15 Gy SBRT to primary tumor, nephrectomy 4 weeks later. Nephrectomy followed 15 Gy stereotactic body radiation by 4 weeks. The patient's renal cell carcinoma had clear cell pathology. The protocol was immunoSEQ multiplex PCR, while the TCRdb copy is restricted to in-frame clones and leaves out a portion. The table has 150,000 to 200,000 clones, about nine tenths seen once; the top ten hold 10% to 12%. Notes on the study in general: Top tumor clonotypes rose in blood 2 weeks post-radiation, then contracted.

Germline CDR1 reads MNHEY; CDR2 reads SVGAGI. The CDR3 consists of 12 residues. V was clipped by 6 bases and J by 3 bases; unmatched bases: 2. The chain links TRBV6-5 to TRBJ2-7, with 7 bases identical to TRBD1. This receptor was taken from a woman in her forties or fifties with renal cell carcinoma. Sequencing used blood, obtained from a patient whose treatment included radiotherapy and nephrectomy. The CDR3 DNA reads TGTGCCAGCAGCCGACAGGGCTACGAGCAGTACTTC. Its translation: CASSRQGYEQYF.